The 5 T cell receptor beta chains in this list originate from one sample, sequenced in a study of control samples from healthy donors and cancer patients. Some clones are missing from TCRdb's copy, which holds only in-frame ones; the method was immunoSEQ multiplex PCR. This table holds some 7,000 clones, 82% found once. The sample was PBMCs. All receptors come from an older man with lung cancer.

As DNA, the CDR3 is TGTGCCAGCAGCTGGACAGGGGGCTCGGGCACTGAAGCTTTCTTT. This sequence encodes CASSWTGGSGTEAFF. This chain uses TRBV7-2 with TRBJ1-1; 11 bases agree with TRBD1. Germline CDR1 reads SGHTA; CDR2 reads FQGNSA. This CDR3 is 15 amino acids long. With 4 bases clipped from V and 4 bases from J, the junction kept 5 bases outside the gene matches.

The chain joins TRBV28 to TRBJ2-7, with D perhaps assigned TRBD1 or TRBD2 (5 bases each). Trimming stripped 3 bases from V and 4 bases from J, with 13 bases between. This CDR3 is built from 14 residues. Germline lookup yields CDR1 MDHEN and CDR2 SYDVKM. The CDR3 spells CASSLAQGRYEQYF. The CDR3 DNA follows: TGTGCCAGCAGTTTGGCGCAGGGACGGTACGAGCAGTACTTC.

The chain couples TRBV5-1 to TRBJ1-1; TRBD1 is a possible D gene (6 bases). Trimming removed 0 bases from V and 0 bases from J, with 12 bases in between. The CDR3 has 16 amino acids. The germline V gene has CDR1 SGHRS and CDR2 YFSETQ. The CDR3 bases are TGCGCCAGCAGCTTGGTTTCAGGGGCCATGAACACTGAAGCTTTCTTT. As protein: CASSLVSGAMNTEAFF.

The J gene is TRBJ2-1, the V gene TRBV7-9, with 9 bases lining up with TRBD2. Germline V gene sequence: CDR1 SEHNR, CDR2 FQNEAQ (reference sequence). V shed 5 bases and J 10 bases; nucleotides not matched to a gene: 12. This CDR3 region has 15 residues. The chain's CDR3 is CASSLPGGREGEQFF. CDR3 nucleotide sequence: TGTGCCAGCAGCCTCCCAGGCGGGAGGGAAGGGGAGCAGTTCTTC.

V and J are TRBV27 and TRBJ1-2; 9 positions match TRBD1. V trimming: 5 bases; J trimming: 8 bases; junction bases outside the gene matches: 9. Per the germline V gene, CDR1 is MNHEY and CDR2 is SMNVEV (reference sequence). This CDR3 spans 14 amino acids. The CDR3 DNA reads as TGTGCCAGCAGTCCTTCCCGGGACAGGGACGGCTACACCTTC. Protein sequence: CASSPSRDRDGYTF.